The clone carrying this TCR beta chain was counted ten times or more. The antigen is not known. This sample is drawn from a study of blood T cells in healthy people across ages. Study-wide background: Capture via template switching afforded approximately one barcoded beta molecule per two T cells.

Then a second PCR, running about 7 to 11 cycles, was carried out with a sample-barcoded 5' primer and a J-beta primer mix. TCRdb processed the 5' RACE reads anew with MiXCR; each CDR3 protein has one entry. The data show about 1.6 million distinct CDR3 sequences, about 35% seen once. A minimum of 6.5 million PBMCs was isolated per sample. Broader study findings: Per million T cells, the diversity of TCR beta decreased roughly linearly as age advanced.

The CDR3 extends over 13 amino acids. V trimming: 6 bases; J trimming: 2 bases; junction bases outside the gene matches: 5. The germline V gene encodes CDR1 SQVTM and CDR2 ANQGSEA. The sequenced material came from blood. This TCR was recovered from a woman aged 25 to 39 in good health. V is TRBV29-1 and J is TRBJ2-7, with 9 bases matching TRBD1. The CDR3 coding sequence is TGCAGCGTCCGGACAGGGGCGACCTACGAGCAGTACTTC. This encodes CSVRTGATYEQYF.